The 8 T cell receptor beta chains below all came from one sample that was sequenced in a study of blood T cells in healthy people across ages. Using a J-beta primer mix together with a sample-barcoded 5' primer, a second PCR was run for about 6 to 12 cycles. MiXCR, applied by TCRdb to the 5' RACE reads, yields one record per CDR3 protein. The table has around 600,000 distinct CDR3 sequences, about 45% seen once. The material sequenced was blood. Source of these receptors: an elderly man in good health.

Only a few counts were recorded for this clonotype. V usage is TRBV5-1 and J usage is TRBJ2-2, with 9 bases identical to TRBD1. The V segment lost 4 bases and the J segment 5 bases; nucleotides outside the gene matches: 6. Germline V gives CDR1 SGHRS, CDR2 YFSETQ. The CDR3 loop spans 15 amino acids. CDR3 residues: CASSVGQGGTGELFF. Written as DNA, the CDR3 is TGCGCCAGCAGCGTGGGACAGGGTGGTACCGGGGAGCTGTTTTTT.

The rearrangement joins TRBV10-3 to TRBJ2-3, with D possibly matching TRBD2 (5 bases). The ends were cut back, 6 bases at V and 0 bases at J, with 13 bases in the middle. Germline CDR1 reads ENHRY; CDR2 reads SYGVKD. The CDR3 covers 15 residues. As DNA, the CDR3 is TGTGCCATCAGCCCCCGGGATACTAGCACAGATACGCAGTATTTT. Translated, it gives CAISPRDTSTDTQYF.

The chain joins TRBV25-1 to TRBJ2-7; 8 bases fit TRBD2. The germline V gene encodes CDR1 MGHDK and CDR2 SYGVNS. The ends lost 8 bases at V and 4 bases at J; junction bases unmatched: 7. CDR3 length equals 13 residues. CDR3 nucleotides: TGTGCCAGCTGCAGCGGGGGTGGGTACGAGCAGTACTTC. It is translated as CASCSGGGYEQYF.

The V and J genes are TRBV20-1 and TRBJ2-5, with D possibly matching TRBD2 (5 bases). V lost 0 bases and J lost 1, with 12 bases in between. The germline CDR1 and CDR2 sequences are DFQATT and SNEGSKA (reference sequence). The CDR3 contains 15 residues. The CDR3 nucleotides read TGCAGTGCTAGAGATTTAGCGCTCATCCAAGAGACCCAGTACTTC. Protein sequence: CSARDLALIQETQYF.

This chain links TRBV15 with TRBJ1-1, with D uncertain. The CDR3 runs to 15 residues. V lost 1 base to trimming and J lost 0 bases, with 9 bases between them. Germline V gene sequence: CDR1 LNHNV, CDR2 YYDKDF (reference sequence). The DNA for the CDR3 is TGTGCCACCAGCAGAGCGAGGGCTTTGAACACTGAAGCTTTCTTT. This encodes CATSRARALNTEAFF.

This clonotype has just a few counts. This chain uses TRBV5-1 with TRBJ2-5; 8 nucleotides agree with TRBD1. The CDR3 contains 15 residues. V trimming: 6 bases; J trimming: 2 bases; junction bases outside the gene matches: 9. The germline V gene has CDR1 SGHRS and CDR2 YFSETQ. CDR3 DNA: TGCGCCAGCACGCAGGGGGCTAGTCCTCAAGAGACCCAGTACTTC. Protein: CASTQGASPQETQYF.

This clonotype was counted between two and nine times. The V call is TRBV5-4, the J call TRBJ2-1; 8 positions match TRBD1. V gave up 4 bases and J gave up 5 bases; unmatched junction bases: 5. Germline-derived CDR1 and CDR2 are SGHNT and YYREEE (reference sequence). CDR3 size: 14 residues. CDR3 protein: CASSEDREDNEQFF. CDR3 sequence (DNA): TGTGCCAGCAGCGAGGACAGGGAAGACAATGAGCAGTTCTTC.

The rearrangement links TRBV5-1 to TRBJ1-6, with D hard to call. Germline V gives CDR1 SGHRS, CDR2 YFSETQ. The V end lost 7 bases, the J end lost 10 bases, and 12 bases lay between the germline ends. The CDR3 spans 12 residues. In nucleotides, the CDR3 is TGCGCCAGCCGAGAAGGGTTGTCACCCCTCCACTTT. Its protein product is CASREGLSPLHF. The full variable domain, in which reference TRBV5-1 and TRBJ1-6 provide the parts outside the CDR3, is KAGVTQTPRYLIKTRGQQVTLSCSPISGHRSVSWYQQTPGQGLQFLFEYFSETQRNKGNFPGRFSGRQFSNSRSEMNVSTLELGDSALYLCASREGLSPLHFGNGTRLTVT.